The text below deals with one T cell receptor (beta chain). Generated by immunoSEQ multiplex PCR, the TCRdb table keeps only in-frame clones and is missing some. This sample yields around 450,000 clones, of which approximately 87% are seen a single time; 3.5% to 4% belongs to the top ten. The data derive from a study of Ad26.COV2.S vaccination and SARS-CoV-2 variants. Trimming took off 4 bases at V and 10 bases at J, with 16 bases between the two ends. Germline V gives CDR1 LNHDA, CDR2 SQIVND (reference sequence). CDR3 length: 14 residues. Described treatment: over 15 received Ad26.COV2.S at low or high dose, single or two shots; 5 received placebo; per-sample allocation not given. Day 63 after the first injection of vaccine or placebo was the sampling time.

Specimen: peripheral blood, collected in a trial of Ad26.COV2.S vaccine versus placebo. This clonotype originated in a person between 18 and 65 years old who received the Ad26.COV2.S COVID-19 vaccine or a placebo. The genes are TRBV19 and TRBJ1-4; maybe TRBD1 (6 bases). The CDR3 here is CASSTGTISGKLFF. The CDR3 DNA reads as TGTGCCAGTAGTACCGGGACAATAAGTGGAAAACTGTTTTTT.